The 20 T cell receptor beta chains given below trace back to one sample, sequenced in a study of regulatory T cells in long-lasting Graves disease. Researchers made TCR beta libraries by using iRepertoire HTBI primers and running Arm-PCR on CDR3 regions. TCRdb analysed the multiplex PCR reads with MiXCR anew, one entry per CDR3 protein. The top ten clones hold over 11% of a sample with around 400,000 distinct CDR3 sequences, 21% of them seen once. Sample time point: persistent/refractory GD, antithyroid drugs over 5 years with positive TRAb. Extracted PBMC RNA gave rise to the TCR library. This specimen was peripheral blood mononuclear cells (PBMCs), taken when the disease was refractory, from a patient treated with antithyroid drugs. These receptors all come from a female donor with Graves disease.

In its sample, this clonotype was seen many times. In DNA form, the CDR3 reads TGTGCCTGGAGTGGAAGCGGGACGGGGGAGCAGTACTTC. Translating gives CAWSGSGTGEQYF. This chain joins TRBV30 and TRBJ2-7, with 7 bases identical to TRBD2. CDR3 length: 13 residues. The V gene's germline CDR1 is GTSNPN and CDR2 SVGIG (reference sequence). J lost 7 bases, V lost 1 base, and 7 bases had no gene match.

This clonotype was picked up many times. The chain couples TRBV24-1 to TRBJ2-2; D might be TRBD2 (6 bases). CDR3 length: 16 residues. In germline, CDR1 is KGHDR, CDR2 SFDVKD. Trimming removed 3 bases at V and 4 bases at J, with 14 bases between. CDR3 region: CATSDRSGPTTGELFF. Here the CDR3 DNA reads TGTGCCACCAGTGATCGAAGCGGGCCAACCACCGGGGAGCTGTTTTTT.

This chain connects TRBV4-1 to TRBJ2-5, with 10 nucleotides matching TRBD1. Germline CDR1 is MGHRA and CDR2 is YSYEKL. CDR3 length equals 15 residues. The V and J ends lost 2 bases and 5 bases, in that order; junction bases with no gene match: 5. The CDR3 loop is CASSQQTGGGETQYF. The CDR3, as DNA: TGCGCCAGCAGCCAACAGACAGGGGGCGGGGAGACCCAGTACTTC.

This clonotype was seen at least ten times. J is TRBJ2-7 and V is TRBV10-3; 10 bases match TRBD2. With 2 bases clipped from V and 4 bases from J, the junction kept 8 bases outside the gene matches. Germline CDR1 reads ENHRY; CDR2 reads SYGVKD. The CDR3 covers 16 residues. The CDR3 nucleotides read TGTGCCATCAGTGAGGTAGCTAGCGGGAGTAGGTACGAGCAGTACTTC. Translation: CAISEVASGSRYEQYF.

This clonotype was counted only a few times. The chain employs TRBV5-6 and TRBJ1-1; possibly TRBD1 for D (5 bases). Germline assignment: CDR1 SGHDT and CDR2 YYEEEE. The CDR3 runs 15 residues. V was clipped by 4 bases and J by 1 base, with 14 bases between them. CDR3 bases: TGTGCCAGCAGCGGGGTCGACAGCGGGAACACTGAAGCTTTCTTT. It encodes CASSGVDSGNTEAFF.

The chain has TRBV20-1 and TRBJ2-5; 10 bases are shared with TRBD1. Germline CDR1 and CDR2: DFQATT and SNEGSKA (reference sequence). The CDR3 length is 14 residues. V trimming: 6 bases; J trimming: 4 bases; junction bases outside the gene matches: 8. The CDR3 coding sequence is TGCAGTGCCCAGCACTGGGACAGGGGAGAGACCCAGTACTTC. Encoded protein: CSAQHWDRGETQYF.

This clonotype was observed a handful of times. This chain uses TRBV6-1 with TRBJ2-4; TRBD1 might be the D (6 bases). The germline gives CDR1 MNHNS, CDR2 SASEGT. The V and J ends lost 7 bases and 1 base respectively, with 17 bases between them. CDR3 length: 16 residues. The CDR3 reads CASTNTYQGAKNIQYF. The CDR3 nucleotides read TGTGCCAGCACCAATACCTATCAGGGGGCCAAAAACATTCAGTACTTC.

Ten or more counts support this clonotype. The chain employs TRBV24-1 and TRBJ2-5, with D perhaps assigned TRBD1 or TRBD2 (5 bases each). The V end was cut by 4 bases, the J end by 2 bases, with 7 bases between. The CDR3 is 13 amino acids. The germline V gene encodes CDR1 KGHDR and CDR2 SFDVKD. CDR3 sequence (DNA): TGTGCCACCAGTGAGGGGGTACAAGAGACCCAGTACTTC. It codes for CATSEGVQETQYF.

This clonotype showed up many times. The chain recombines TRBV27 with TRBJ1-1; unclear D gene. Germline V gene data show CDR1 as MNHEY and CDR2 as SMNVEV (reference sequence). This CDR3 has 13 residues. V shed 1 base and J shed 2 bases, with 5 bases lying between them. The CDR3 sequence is CASSLYSNTEAFF. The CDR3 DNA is TGTGCCAGCAGTTTATATAGTAACACTGAAGCTTTCTTT.

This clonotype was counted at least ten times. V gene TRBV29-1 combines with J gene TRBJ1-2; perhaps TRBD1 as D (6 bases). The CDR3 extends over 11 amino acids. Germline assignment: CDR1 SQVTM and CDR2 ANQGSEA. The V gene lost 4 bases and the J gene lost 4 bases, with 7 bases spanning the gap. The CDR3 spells CSVADSYGYTF. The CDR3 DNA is TGCAGCGTTGCGGACAGCTATGGCTACACCTTC. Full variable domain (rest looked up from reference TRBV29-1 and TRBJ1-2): SAVISQKPSRDICQRGTSLTIQCQVDSQVTMMFWYRQQPGQSLTLIATANQGSEATYESGFVIDKFPISRPNLTFSTLTVSNMSPEDSSIYLCSVADSYGYTFGSGTRLTVV.

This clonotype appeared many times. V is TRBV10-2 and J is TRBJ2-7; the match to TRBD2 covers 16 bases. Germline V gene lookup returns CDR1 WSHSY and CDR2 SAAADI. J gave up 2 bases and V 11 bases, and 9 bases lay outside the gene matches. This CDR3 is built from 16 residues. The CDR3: CASQGTSGRGAYEQYF. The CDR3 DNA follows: TGCGCCTCCCAGGGGACTAGCGGGAGGGGGGCCTACGAGCAGTACTTC.

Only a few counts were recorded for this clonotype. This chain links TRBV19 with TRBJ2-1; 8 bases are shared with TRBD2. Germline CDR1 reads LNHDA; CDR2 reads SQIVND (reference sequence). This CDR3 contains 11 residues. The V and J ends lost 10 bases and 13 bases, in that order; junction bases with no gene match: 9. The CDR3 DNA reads TGTGCCACCGGAATGGCGGGAGGCCAGTTCTTC. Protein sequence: CATGMAGGQFF.

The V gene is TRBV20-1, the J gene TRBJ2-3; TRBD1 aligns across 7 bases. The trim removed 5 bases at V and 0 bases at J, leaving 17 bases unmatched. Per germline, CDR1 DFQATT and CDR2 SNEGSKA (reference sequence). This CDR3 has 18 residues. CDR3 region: CSAGDGTGVHPSTDTQYF. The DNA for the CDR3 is TGCAGTGCTGGCGACGGAACAGGGGTTCATCCTAGCACAGATACGCAGTATTTT.

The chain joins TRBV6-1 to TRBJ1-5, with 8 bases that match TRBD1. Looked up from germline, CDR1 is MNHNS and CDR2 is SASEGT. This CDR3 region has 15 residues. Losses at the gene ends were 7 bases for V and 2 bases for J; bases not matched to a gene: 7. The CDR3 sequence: CASKAGQGGNQPQHF. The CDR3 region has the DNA TGTGCCAGCAAAGCTGGACAGGGCGGCAATCAGCCCCAGCATTTT.

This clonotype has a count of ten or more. CDR3: CASSWRGRGPSYEQYF. CDR3 in DNA: TGTGCCAGCAGTTGGAGGGGGCGAGGGCCGAGCTACGAGCAGTACTTC. The chain combines TRBV27 with TRBJ2-7, with D possibly being TRBD1 (7 bases). The germline gives CDR1 MNHEY, CDR2 SMNVEV (reference sequence). There are 16 residues in the CDR3. The V end lost 4 bases, the J end lost 3 bases, and 19 bases lay between the germline ends.

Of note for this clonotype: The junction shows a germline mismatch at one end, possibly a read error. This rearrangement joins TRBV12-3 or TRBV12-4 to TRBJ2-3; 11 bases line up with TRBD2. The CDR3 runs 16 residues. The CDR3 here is CAISPGLAESTDTQYF. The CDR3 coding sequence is TGTGCCATCAGTCCGGGACTAGCGGAGAGCACAGATACGCAGTATTTT.

The chain's CDR3 is CASSLVGLAGTQYF. The CDR3 DNA reads as TGTGCCAGCAGCTTAGTAGGACTAGCGGGGACCCAGTACTTC. The J gene is TRBJ2-5, the V gene TRBV7-8; the match to TRBD2 covers 11 bases. Germline trimming cut 1 base from V and 7 bases from J; bases unmatched to any gene: 2. The germline V gene encodes CDR1 SGHVS and CDR2 FQNEAQ. The CDR3 is 14 residues long.

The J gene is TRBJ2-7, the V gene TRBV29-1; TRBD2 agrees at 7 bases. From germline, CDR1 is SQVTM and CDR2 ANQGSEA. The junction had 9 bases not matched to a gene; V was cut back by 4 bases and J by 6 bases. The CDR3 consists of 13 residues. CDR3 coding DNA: TGCAGCGTTGCGCGAGCGGGATCTTCCGAGCAGTACTTC. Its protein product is CSVARAGSSEQYF.

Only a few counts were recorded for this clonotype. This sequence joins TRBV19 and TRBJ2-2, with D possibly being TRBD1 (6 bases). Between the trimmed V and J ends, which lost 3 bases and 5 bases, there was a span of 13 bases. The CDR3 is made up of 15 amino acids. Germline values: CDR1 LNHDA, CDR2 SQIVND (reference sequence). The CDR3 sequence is CASSMGRGETGELFF. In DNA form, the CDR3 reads TGTGCCAGTAGTATGGGCAGGGGTGAGACCGGGGAGCTGTTTTTT.

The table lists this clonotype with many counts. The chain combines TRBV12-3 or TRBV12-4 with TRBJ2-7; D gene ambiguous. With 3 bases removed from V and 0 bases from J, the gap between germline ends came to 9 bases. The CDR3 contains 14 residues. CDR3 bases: TGTGCCAGCAGTTTGGTCAGGTCCTCCTACGAGCAGTACTTC. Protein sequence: CASSLVRSSYEQYF.